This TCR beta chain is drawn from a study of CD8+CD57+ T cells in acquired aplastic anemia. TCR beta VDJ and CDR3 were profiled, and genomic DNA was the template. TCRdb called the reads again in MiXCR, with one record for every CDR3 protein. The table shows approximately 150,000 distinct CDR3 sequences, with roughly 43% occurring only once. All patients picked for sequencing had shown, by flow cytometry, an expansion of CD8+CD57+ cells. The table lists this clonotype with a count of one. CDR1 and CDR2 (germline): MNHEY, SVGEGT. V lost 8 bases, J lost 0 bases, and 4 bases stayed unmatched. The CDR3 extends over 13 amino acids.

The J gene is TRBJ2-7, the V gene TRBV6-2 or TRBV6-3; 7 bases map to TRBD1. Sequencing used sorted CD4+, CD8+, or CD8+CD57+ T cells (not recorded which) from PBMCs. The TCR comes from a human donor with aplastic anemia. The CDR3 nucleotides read TGTGCCAGCGCGACAGGGAGCTCCTACGAGCAGTACTTC. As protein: CASATGSSYEQYF.